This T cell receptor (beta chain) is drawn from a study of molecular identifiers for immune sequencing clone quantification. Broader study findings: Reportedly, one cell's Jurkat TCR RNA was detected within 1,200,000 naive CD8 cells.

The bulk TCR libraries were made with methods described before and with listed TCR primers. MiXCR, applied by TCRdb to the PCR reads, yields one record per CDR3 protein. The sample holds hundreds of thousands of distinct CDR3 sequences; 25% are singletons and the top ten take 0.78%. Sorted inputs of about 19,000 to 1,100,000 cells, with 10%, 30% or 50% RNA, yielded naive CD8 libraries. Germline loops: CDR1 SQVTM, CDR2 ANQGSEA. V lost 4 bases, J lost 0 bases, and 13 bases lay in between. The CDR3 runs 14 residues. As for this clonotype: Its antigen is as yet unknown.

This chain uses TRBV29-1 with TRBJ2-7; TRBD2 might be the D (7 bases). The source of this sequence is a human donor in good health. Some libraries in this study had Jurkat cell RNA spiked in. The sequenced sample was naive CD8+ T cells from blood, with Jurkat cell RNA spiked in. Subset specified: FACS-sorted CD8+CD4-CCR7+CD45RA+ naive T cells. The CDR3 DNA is TGCAGCGTTGGGGGGAGGGGGAGCTCCTACGAGCAGTACTTC. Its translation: CSVGGRGSSYEQYF.